This passage covers 2 T cell receptor beta chains from one sample sequenced in a study of T cells expressing NK-cell markers. Using the 5' RACE reads, TCRdb records one entry per CDR3 protein without DNA. This repertoire comprises 300,000 to 450,000 distinct CDR3 sequences; its ten largest clones make up roughly 5.5%. What was sequenced was blood T cells: a sorted CD56 or NKG2C T cell subset, CD4+ or CD8+ T cells, or bulk PBMC T cells (not recorded which). These receptor sequences come from a man aged 18 to 69 in good health.

The V gene is TRBV5-1, the J gene TRBJ2-7; TCRdb gives TRBD1 as the D gene, but with no DNA this cannot be confirmed. The germline V gene encodes CDR1 SGHRS and CDR2 YFSETQ. This CDR3 spans 20 amino acids. CDR3 residues: CASSFGTRPRGGGGLYEQYF. Combining the CDR3 with reference TRBV5-1 and TRBJ2-7 gives the whole variable domain KAGVTQTPRYLIKTRGQQVTLSCSPISGHRSVSWYQQTPGQGLQFLFEYFSETQRNKGNFPGRFSGRQFSNSRSEMNVSTLELGDSALYLCASSFGTRPRGGGGLYEQYFGPGTRLTVT.

The V call is TRBV14, the J call TRBJ1-1. Germline V gives CDR1 SGHDN, CDR2 FVKESK. The CDR3 runs 13 residues. The CDR3 loop reads CASSQAGAGEAFF.